The sample holds a few counts of the clone carrying this T cell receptor delta chain. Its target is unknown. The entry originates in a study of Vδ1+ human thymocytes. Study outcomes and limitations: In the thymus, TRG and TRD repertoires looked highly polyclonal with Gaussian CDR3 lengths. Despite high sort purity, 20% to 25% of thymic T cell receptor delta sequences were Vdelta2. The authors advised highly purified populations and single-cell validation. TRD repertoires were essentially private, unlike widely shared TRG clonotypes.

The sorted cells were CD3+ Vdelta1+ Vdelta2- thymocytes from alphabeta-depleted thymus. RNA was extracted from the cells and then reverse transcribed. Multiplex PCR used pooled V-gene forward primers and a constant-region reverse primer to amplify CDR3s. TCRdb re-called the multiplex PCR reads through CATT. This sample has some 23,000 delta-chain clones; approximately 30% occur once, and the top ten carry roughly 1.6%. V was cut by 0 bases and J by 0 bases, with 29 bases left in between. The CDR3 covers 22 residues. Germline V gene data show CDR1 as TSWWSYY and CDR2 as QGS. This chain joins TRDV1 and TRDJ1; tentatively, D is TRDD2 or TRDD3 (8 bases each). This TCR was recovered from a boy in the first two years of life who had congenital heart surgery. The specimen was Vdelta1+ gamma-delta thymocytes from the thymus. Subset here: FACS-sorted CD3+ TCRalphabeta- TCRVdelta1+ TCRVdelta2- thymocytes. CDR3 nucleotides: TGTGCTCTTGGGGAACTAGTAGCCTTCCTAAAACTGGGGGTTCTGTACACCGATAAACTCATCTTT. Protein: CALGELVAFLKLGVLYTDKLIF.